This T cell receptor (beta chain) was obtained from a study of cytomegalovirus exposure and HLA in healthy donors. The protocol was immunoSEQ multiplex PCR, while the TCRdb copy is restricted to in-frame clones and leaves out a portion. Seen here are approximately 140,000 clones, approximately 86% observed once, and the top ten hold approximately 7.5%. The donors were part of the approximately 130-subject validation cohort, which stood apart from the roughly 730-subject first cohort. J was trimmed by 4 bases and V by 0 bases; bases with no gene match: 6. The V gene's germline CDR1 is SGDLS and CDR2 YYNGEE. The CDR3 is 16 amino acids.

Sequencing was done on a sample of PBMCs. This sequence was found in a woman aged 18-29 years in good health and CMV-seropositive. The chain combines TRBV9 with TRBJ2-3; TRBD1 matches at 9 bases. The CDR3 sequence: CASSVGGTGMSDTQYF. Here the CDR3 DNA reads TGTGCCAGCAGCGTAGGGGGGACAGGGATGTCAGATACGCAGTATTTT.